This TCR beta chain was found in a study of OX40 agonist ivuxolimab in advanced cancers. About the study: Patients in the trial were receiving intravenous ivuxolimab every 2 weeks, at doses of 0.01 to 10 mg/kg. Patients achieving partial responses numbered three: one hepatocellular carcinoma case and two cutaneous melanoma cases. Patients in dose escalation had liver, melanoma, kidney or head and neck cancers. Whole-study findings and limits: The investigators did not determine what antigen specificity the expanded peripheral T cells had.

Germline V gene data show CDR1 as SQVTM and CDR2 as ANQGSEA. V lost 4 bases and J 7 bases, leaving 8 bases between the germline ends. The CDR3 is 11 amino acids. On this clone: The antigen remains unidentified.

Libraries were prepared by immunoSEQ multiplex PCR; TCRdb keeps only in-frame clonotypes and omits some of them. The data hold roughly 80,000 clones, with around 93% observed a single time. The sequencing here drew on CD4+ or CD8+ T cells sorted from blood, taken in a trial of the OX40 agonist ivuxolimab. The receptor was derived from an adult with an advanced solid tumor such as melanoma, head and neck, liver or kidney cancer. V usage is TRBV29-1 and J usage is TRBJ1-5; possibly TRBD1 for D (5 bases). The CDR3 nucleotides are TGCAGCGTTGGAGGGGAACAGCCCCAGCATTTT. The encoded protein is CSVGGEQPQHF.